This TCR beta chain was captured in a study of monozygotic twins with inflammatory bowel disease. TCRdb re-called the 5' RACE reads and gives one entry per CDR3 protein, without DNA. Found here are approximately 200,000 distinct CDR3 sequences; the top ten clones hold around 1.5%. The germline V gene encodes CDR1 ENHRY and CDR2 SYGVKD. The CDR3 runs 17 residues. The receptor comes from a human donor with ulcerative colitis or Crohn's disease, or a healthy co-twin of an affected twin (not recorded which). The sequenced sample was blood. The V call is TRBV10-3, the J call TRBJ2-1; TCRdb names TRBD1, which stays unverified in the absence of DNA. CDR3 sequence reads: CAISATGGARSYNEQFF.